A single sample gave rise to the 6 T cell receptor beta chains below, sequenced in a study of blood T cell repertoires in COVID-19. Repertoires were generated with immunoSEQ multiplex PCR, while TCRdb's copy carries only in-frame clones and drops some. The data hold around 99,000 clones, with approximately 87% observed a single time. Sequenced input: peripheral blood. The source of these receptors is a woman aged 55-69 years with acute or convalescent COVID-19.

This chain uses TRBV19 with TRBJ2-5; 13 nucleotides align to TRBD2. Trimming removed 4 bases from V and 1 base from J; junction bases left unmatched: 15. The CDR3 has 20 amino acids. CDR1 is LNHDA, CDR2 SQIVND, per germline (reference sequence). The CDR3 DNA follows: TGTGCCAGTAGTACAAACCAGGGGGCTGGACTAGCGGGAGCCCAAGAGACCCAGTACTTC. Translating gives CASSTNQGAGLAGAQETQYF.

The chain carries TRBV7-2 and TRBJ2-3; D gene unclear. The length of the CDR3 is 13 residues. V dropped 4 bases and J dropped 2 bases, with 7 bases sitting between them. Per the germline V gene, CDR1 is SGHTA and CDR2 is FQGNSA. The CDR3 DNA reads TGTGCCAGCAGCTCCTACTACACAGATACGCAGTATTTT. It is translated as CASSSYYTDTQYF. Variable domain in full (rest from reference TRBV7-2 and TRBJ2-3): GAGVSQSPSNKVTEKGKDVELRCDPISGHTALYWYRQSLGQGLEFLIYFQGNSAPDKSGLPSDRFSAERTGGSVSTLTIQRTQQEDSAVYLCASSSYYTDTQYFGPGTRLTVL.

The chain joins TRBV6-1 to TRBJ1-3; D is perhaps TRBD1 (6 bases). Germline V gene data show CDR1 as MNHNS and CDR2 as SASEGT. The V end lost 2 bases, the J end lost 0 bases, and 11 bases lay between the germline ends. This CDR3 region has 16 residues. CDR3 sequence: CASSELGTTSGNTIYF. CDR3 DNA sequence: TGTGCCAGCAGTGAATTGGGGACAACCTCTGGAAACACCATATATTTT.

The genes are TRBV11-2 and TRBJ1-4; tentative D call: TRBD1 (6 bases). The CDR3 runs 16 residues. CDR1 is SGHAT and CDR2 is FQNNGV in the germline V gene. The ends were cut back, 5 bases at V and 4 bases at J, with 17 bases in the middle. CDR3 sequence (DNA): TGTGCCAGCAGCGTGTATGGACAGATAAATAATGAAAAACTGTTTTTT. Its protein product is CASSVYGQINNEKLFF.

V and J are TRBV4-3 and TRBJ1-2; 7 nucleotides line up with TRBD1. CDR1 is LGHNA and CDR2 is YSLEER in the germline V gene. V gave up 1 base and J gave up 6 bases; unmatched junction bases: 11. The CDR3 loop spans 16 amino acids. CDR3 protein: CASSQVPRGVKDGYTF. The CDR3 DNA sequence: TGCGCCAGCAGCCAAGTCCCCAGGGGGGTAAAGGATGGCTACACCTTC.

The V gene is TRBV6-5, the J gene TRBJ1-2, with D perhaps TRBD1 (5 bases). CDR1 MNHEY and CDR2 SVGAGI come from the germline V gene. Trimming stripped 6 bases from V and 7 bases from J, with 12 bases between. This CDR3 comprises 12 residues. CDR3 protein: CASRLNGGGYTF. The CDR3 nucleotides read TGTGCCAGCAGGCTGAACGGGGGTGGCTACACCTTC.